This T cell receptor (beta chain) was recovered during a study of graft-versus-host responses after intestinal transplantation (dated by TCRdb to about 2021). Regarding the complete study: The transplants that recipients received were multivisceral, liver-intestinal, or isolated intestinal. Anti-thymocyte globulin induction was given to all recipients, followed by maintenance tacrolimus and steroids for roughly 3 years. Graft-versus-host and host-versus-graft alloreactive T cell clones were tracked in the graft, circulation and bone marrow after intestinal transplantation using bulk TCR-beta CDR3 sequencing. To identify alloreactive clones, pre-transplant mixed lymphocyte reaction products were sequenced and then compared with unstimulated pre-transplant donor and recipient T cells. The cohort enrolled 24 intestinal transplant recipients, one of whom was a retransplant, and a few patients without pretransplant specimens were excluded. Donor T cell macrochimerism was defined as a peak of at least 4% donor T cells among recipient peripheral blood mononuclear cells. Rather than going through the commercial service, samples from a few later patients were sequenced in-house on an Illumina MiSeq and processed with MiXCR. What the research found in general, with its limitations: GvH clones were detected in recipient bone marrow, and some of these GvH clones were observed earlier in ileal mucosa or blood, consistent with an intestinal mucosal origin. Peak levels of circulating GvH clones were associated with declines in HvG clones early after transplant. The conclusions were limited by the relatively low number and heterogeneity of the intestinal transplant patients. In the allografts of patients with donor T cell macrochimerism, GvH to HvG T cell clonal ratios were high.

Library creation used the immunoSEQ multiplex PCR assay. For most patients, genomic DNA was isolated using the Qiagen DNeasy Blood and Tissue Kit and was shipped frozen to Adaptive Biotechnologies for TCR sequencing. For most patients, genomic DNA was subjected to high-throughput TCR-beta CDR3 sequencing by Adaptive Biotechnologies. Per the authors' processing: TCR sequencing data for around 19 patients were retrieved from Adaptive's ImmunoSEQ software; a few other patients were processed with MiXCR and VDJtools. CD4 versus CD8 sorting errors were corrected by removing sequences found in both subsets at a frequency ratio below 5:1. CDR3 nucleotide sequences shared between donor and recipient were removed because their origin could not be assigned. At least 2-fold expansion over unstimulated cells and a minimum CFSE-low frequency of 0.002% (template counts) or 0.001% (read counts) were required for clones to be classified as alloreactive. Clones detected in sequenced pre-transplant spleen, lymph node, or MLR CFSE-low populations of the donor or recipient were defined as mappable. Cumulative frequency of alloreactive clones was calculated as a percentage of all sequences weighted by copy number. Here the immuneACCESS table is served through TCRdb, limited to in-frame sequences with V and J called. Missing clones are a known gap in these copies; in checked studies unresolved V genes cover under half, and the rest lacks a known reason. V and J calls and clone size are as listed in that table; D and trimming were resolved from the DNA. The sample table shows fewer than 110,000 clones, and roughly 90% are seen once. The top ten clonotypes cover around 0.73% of the sample.

Comments on this clone: What antigen it recognizes has not been identified. No per-base quality is available; no much larger clone lies one base away.

The time point label, as the study defines it: cells obtained before transplantation from donor or recipient. CD3+CD4+ and CD3+CD8+ populations were FACS-sorted from unstimulated pre-transplant donor and recipient cells taken from spleen or lymph nodes. V is pared back by 7 bases and J by 1 base, with 8 bases lying between the germline termini. From its cysteine to its phenylalanine, the CDR3 spans 13 amino acids. The retained sequence is limited to the CDR3, 39 bases, with the frame set at the first base. In the germline V gene, CDR1 corresponds to MNHEY and CDR2 to SVGAGI. The origin of this receptor is a human donor who was the organ donor for an intestinal transplant. The sequence links TRBV6-5 to TRBJ1-5; a tentative D call is TRBD1 (6 bases match). Sequences were derived from unstimulated CD4+ T cells sorted from spleen or lymph node cells, sampled before transplant. The CDR3 region reads CASTGQSNQPQHF. The bases read TGTGCCAGCACCGGACAGAGCAATCAGCCCCAGCATTTT.